The next 17 T cell receptor beta chains were all read from a single sample in a study of cytomegalovirus exposure and HLA in healthy donors. Produced via immunoSEQ multiplex PCR; TCRdb's table is partial and in-frame only. Among 55,000 to 70,000 clones listed, roughly 90% were seen once. The specimen was PBMCs. These receptors came from a woman aged 18-29 years in good health and CMV-seronegative.

The chain carries TRBV28 and TRBJ1-2; D is ambiguous. This CDR3 contains 14 residues. The germline CDR1 and CDR2 sequences are MDHEN and SYDVKM. Trimming left V 7 bases short and J 4 bases short, with 16 bases between. DNA of the CDR3: TGTGCCAGCACCTCCTCGGGAGCATCCTATGGCTACACCTTC. It yields the protein CASTSSGASYGYTF.

This clone was seen once. The V gene is TRBV28, the J gene TRBJ1-5, with D perhaps TRBD1 (6 bases). The CDR3 length is 15 residues. Germline V gene sequence: CDR1 MDHEN, CDR2 SYDVKM. Deletions cut 6 bases from V and 6 bases from J, with 18 bases between. CDR3 in amino acids: CASSYSGGAGQPQHF. CDR3 bases: TGTGCCAGCAGCTACAGCGGGGGCGCAGGTCAGCCCCAGCATTTT.

The chain joins TRBV27 to TRBJ1-3; D gene unclear. Germline CDR1 is MNHEY and CDR2 is SMNVEV (reference sequence). V shed 7 bases and J shed 2 bases, with 3 bases lying between them. The CDR3 has 11 amino acids. DNA for the CDR3: TGTGCCAGCATAGCTGGAAACACCATATATTTT. As protein: CASIAGNTIYF.

Comments on this clone: In the same sample, other DNA sequences code for this CDR3. The rearrangement joins TRBV10-2 to TRBJ2-7; D ambiguous. The germline V gene encodes CDR1 WSHSY and CDR2 SAAADI. This CDR3 comprises 12 residues. V was pared by 6 bases and J by 1 base, with 7 bases between. DNA for the CDR3: TGCGCCAGCAGGACGGGTTCCTACGAGCAGTACTTC. The encoded protein is CASRTGSYEQYF.

The V and J genes are TRBV5-4 and TRBJ1-2; no firm D call. Germline V gene lookup returns CDR1 SGHNT and CDR2 YYREEE (reference sequence). Deletions cut 4 bases from V and 2 bases from J, with 9 bases between. This CDR3 contains 13 residues. CDR3 sequence: CASSLGVNYGYTF. CDR3 DNA: TGTGCCAGCAGCCTGGGCGTAAACTATGGCTACACCTTC.

The CDR3: CASSPRQPGTQYF. For the CDR3, the DNA is TGTGCCAGCAGCCCCAGACAGCCGGGTACGCAGTATTTT. The chain is built from TRBV9 and TRBJ2-3; D might be TRBD1 (5 bases). V lost 4 bases and J lost 8, with 14 bases in between. From germline, CDR1 is SGDLS and CDR2 YYNGEE. The CDR3 extends over 13 amino acids.

This clone has a single count. The chain combines TRBV19 with TRBJ1-2; TRBD1 agrees at 8 bases. With V trimmed by 7 bases and J by 13 bases, 14 bases remained unmatched. CDR3 length equals 13 residues. Germline CDR1 is LNHDA and CDR2 is SQIVND (reference sequence). DNA of the CDR3: TGTGCCAGTAATCCTGAGGGGGCGACAGGGGCCACCTTC. It encodes CASNPEGATGATF.

The V and J genes are TRBV5-1 and TRBJ2-4; D possibly corresponds to TRBD1 (6 bases). V dropped 4 bases and J dropped 7 bases, with 15 bases sitting between them. CDR3 size: 14 residues. Germline assignment: CDR1 SGHRS and CDR2 YFSETQ. The CDR3 coding sequence is TGCGCCAGCAGCCTAGCAGGGGTAATGAACATTCAGTACTTC. Translating it yields CASSLAGVMNIQYF. The full variable domain, its missing parts supplied by reference TRBV5-1 and TRBJ2-4, is KAGVTQTPRYLIKTRGQQVTLSCSPISGHRSVSWYQQTPGQGLQFLFEYFSETQRNKGNFPGRFSGRQFSNSRSEMNVSTLELGDSALYLCASSLAGVMNIQYFGAGTRLSVL.

The CDR3 sequence is CSVGFGPQETQYF. The CDR3 nucleotides are TGCAGCGTTGGGTTCGGTCCCCAAGAGACCCAGTACTTC. J is TRBJ2-5 and V is TRBV29-1; D is ambiguous. Trimming cost V 4 bases and J 1 base, with 10 bases left between them. CDR1 is SQVTM, CDR2 ANQGSEA, per germline. The CDR3 length is 13 residues.

The chain joins TRBV28 to TRBJ1-5, with D perhaps matching TRBD1 (5 bases). Germline lookup yields CDR1 MDHEN and CDR2 SYDVKM. V lost 2 bases and J lost 2, with 13 bases in between. This CDR3 spans 16 amino acids. In DNA, the CDR3 is TGTGCCAGCAGTTTAGGGGGGGGGTATGGCAATCAGCCCCAGCATTTT. Translated, it gives CASSLGGGYGNQPQHF.

The rearrangement links TRBV7-3 to TRBJ1-5; D gene unclear. Germline lookup yields CDR1 SGHTA and CDR2 FQGTGA. Deletions cut 3 bases from V and 5 bases from J, with 8 bases between. The CDR3 totals 13 residues. The DNA of the CDR3 is TGTGCCAGCAGCTTGGACTGGTATCAGCCCCAGCATTTT. It translates to CASSLDWYQPQHF.

This clone was seen a handful of times. The chain couples TRBV19 to TRBJ1-1; 8 positions agree with TRBD1. The germline V gene has CDR1 LNHDA and CDR2 SQIVND (reference sequence). The CDR3 is 14 residues long. V lost 8 bases and J lost 6; bases outside the gene matches: 11. The chain's CDR3 is CASRTTGGKAEAFF. The CDR3 coding sequence is TGTGCCAGTCGTACTACAGGGGGAAAGGCTGAAGCTTTCTTT. The variable domain in full, with the rest retrieved from reference TRBV19 and TRBJ1-1, is DGGITQSPKYLFRKEGQNVTLSCEQNLNHDAMYWYRQDPGQGLRLIYYSQIVNDFQKGDIAEGYSVSREKKESFPLTVTSAQKNPTAFYLCASRTTGGKAEAFFGQGTRLTVV.

The rearrangement links TRBV9 to TRBJ1-5; D uncertain. V was pared by 4 bases and J by 0 bases, with 5 bases between. Germline lookup yields CDR1 SGDLS and CDR2 YYNGEE. The CDR3 extends over 13 amino acids. The DNA for the CDR3 is TGTGCCAGCAGCAGAGATAGCAATCAGCCCCAGCATTTT. It specifies CASSRDSNQPQHF.

The rearrangement uses TRBV6-1 and TRBJ2-7, with a tentative D call TRBD1 (6 bases). The CDR3 is made up of 13 amino acids. Trimming left V 7 bases short and J 3 bases short, with 13 bases between. CDR1 is MNHNS and CDR2 is SASEGT in the germline V gene. The CDR3 here is CASTGQKIYEQYF. The CDR3 coding sequence is TGTGCCAGCACAGGACAGAAGATCTACGAGCAGTACTTC.

V is TRBV5-1 and J is TRBJ1-1; D ambiguous. Trimming took 5 bases from V and 1 from J, leaving 12 bases between them. This CDR3 is built from 14 residues. Per the germline V gene, CDR1 is SGHRS and CDR2 is YFSETQ. Here the CDR3 DNA reads TGCGCCAGCAGTCGAACGTCAGGGAACACTGAAGCTTTCTTT. Translation gives CASSRTSGNTEAFF.

The sample holds a few counts of this clone. As DNA, the CDR3 is TGTGCCAGCAGGGCAAACACTGAAGCTTTCTTT. Protein product: CASRANTEAFF. J is TRBJ1-1 and V is TRBV2; no firm D call. Germline CDR1 SNHLY, CDR2 FYNNEI. Trimming stripped 6 bases from V and 2 bases from J, with 4 bases between. CDR3 length: 11 residues.

The V call is TRBV4-1, the J call TRBJ2-3; D uncertain. This CDR3 is built from 14 residues. Germline V lookup: CDR1 MGHRA, CDR2 YSYEKL. With 4 bases removed from V and 1 base from J, the gap between germline ends came to 9 bases. CDR3 sequence: CASSPGYGTDTQYF. DNA for the CDR3: TGCGCCAGCAGCCCCGGGTATGGCACAGATACGCAGTATTTT.